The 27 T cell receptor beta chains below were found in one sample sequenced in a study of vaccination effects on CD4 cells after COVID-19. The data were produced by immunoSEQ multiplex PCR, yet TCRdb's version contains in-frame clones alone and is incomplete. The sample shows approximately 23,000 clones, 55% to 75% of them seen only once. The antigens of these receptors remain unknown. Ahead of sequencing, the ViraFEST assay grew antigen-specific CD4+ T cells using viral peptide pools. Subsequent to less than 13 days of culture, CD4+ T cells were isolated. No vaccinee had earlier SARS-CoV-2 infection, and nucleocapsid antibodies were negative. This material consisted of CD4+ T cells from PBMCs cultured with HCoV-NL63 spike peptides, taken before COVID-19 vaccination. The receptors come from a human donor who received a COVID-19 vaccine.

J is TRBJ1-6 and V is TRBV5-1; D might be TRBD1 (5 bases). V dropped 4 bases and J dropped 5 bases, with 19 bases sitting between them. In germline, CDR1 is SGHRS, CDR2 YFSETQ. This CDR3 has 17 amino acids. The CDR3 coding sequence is TGCGCCAGCAGCGCTGGCCTGGGGGAGGCTAATAATTCACCCCTCCACTTT. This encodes CASSAGLGEANNSPLHF.

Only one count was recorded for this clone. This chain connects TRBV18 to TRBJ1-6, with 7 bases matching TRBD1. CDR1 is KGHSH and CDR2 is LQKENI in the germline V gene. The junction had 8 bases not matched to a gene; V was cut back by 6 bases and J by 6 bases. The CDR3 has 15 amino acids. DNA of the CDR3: TGTGCCAGCTCTCTCGACGGGACAGCTAATTCACCCCTCCACTTT. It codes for CASSLDGTANSPLHF. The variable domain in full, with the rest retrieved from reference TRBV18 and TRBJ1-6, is NAGVMQNPRHLVRRRGQEARLRCSPMKGHSHVYWYRQLPEEGLKFMVYLQKENIIDESGMPKERFSAEFPKEGPSILRIQQVVRGDSAAYFCASSLDGTANSPLHFGNGTRLTVT.

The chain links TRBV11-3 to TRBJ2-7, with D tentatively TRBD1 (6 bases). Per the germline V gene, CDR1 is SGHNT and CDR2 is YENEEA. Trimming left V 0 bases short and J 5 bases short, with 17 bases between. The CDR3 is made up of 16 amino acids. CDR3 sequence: CASSLEFWGPGDEQYF. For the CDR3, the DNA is TGTGCCAGCAGCTTAGAATTTTGGGGGCCTGGGGACGAGCAGTACTTC.

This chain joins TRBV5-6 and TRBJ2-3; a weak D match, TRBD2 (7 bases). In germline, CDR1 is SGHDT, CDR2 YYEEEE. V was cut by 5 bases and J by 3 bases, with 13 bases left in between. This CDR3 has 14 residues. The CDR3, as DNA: TGTGCCAGCAGTGGGGGGGGGCCGACAGATACGCAGTATTTT. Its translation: CASSGGGPTDTQYF.

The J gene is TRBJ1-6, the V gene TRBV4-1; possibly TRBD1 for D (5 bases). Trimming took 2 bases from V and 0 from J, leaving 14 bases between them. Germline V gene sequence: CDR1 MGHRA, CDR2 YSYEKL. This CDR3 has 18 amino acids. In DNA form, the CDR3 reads TGCGCCAGCAGCCAATATCTGGGGACGAGCTCCTATAATTCACCCCTCCACTTT. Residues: CASSQYLGTSSYNSPLHF.

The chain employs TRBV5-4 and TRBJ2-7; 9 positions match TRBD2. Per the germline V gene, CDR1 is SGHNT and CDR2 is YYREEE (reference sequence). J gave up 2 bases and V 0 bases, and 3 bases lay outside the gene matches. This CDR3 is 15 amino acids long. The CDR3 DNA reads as TGTGCCAGCAGCTTGGAGACTAGCGGAACCTACGAGCAGTACTTC. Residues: CASSLETSGTYEQYF. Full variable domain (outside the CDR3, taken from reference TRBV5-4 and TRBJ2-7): ETGVTQSPTHLIKTRGQQVTLRCSSQSGHNTVSWYQQALGQGPQFIFQYYREEENGRGNFPPRFSGLQFPNYSSELNVNALELDDSALYLCASSLETSGTYEQYFGPGTRLTVT.

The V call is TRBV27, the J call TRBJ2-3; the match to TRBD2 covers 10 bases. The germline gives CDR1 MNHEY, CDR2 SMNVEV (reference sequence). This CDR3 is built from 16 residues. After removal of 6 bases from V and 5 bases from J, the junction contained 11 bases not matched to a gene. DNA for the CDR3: TGTGCCAGCAGCCCTGCCCTGGGACTAGCGTTAGATACGCAGTATTTT. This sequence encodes CASSPALGLALDTQYF.

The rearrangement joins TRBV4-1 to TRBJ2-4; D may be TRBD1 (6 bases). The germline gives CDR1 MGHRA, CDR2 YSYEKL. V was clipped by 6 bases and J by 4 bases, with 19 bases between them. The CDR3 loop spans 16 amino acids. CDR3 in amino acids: CASRPGPGASKNIQYF. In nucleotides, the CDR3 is TGCGCCAGCAGGCCTGGCCCAGGGGCGTCAAAAAACATTCAGTACTTC.

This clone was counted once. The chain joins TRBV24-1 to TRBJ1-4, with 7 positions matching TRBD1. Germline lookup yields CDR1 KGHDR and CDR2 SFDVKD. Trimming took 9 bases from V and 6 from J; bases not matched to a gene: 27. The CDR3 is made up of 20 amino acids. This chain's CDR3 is CATLLSQDREVRRRHEKLFF. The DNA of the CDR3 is TGTGCCACCTTACTTTCCCAAGACAGGGAAGTTCGGCGGCGACATGAAAAACTGTTTTTT.

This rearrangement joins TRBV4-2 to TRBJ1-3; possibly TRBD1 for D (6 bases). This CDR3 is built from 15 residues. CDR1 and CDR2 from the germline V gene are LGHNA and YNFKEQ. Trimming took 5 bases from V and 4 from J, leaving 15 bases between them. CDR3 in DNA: TGTGCCAGCAGCTCGCGGACAGCTGGGGGAAACACCATATATTTT. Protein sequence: CASSSRTAGGNTIYF.

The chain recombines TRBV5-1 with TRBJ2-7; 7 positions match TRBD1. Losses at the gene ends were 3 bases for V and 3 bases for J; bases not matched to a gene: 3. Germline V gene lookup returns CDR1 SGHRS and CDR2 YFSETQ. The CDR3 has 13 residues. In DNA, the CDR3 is TGCGCCAGCAGCTCGGGACAGAGCTACGAGCAGTACTTC. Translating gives CASSSGQSYEQYF.

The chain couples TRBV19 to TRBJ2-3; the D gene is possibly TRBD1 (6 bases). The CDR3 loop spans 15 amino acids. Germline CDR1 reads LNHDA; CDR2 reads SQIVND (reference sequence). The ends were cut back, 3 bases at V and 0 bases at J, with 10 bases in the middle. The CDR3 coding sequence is TGTGCCAGTAGTATTTGGGGGCCCAGCACAGATACGCAGTATTTT. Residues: CASSIWGPSTDTQYF.

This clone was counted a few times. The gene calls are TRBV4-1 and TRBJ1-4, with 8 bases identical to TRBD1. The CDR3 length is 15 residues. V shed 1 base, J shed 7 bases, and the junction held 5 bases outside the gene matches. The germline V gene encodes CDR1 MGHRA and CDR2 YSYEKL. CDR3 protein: CASSQGGQGSEKLFF. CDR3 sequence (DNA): TGCGCCAGCAGCCAAGGAGGACAGGGTAGTGAAAAACTGTTTTTT.

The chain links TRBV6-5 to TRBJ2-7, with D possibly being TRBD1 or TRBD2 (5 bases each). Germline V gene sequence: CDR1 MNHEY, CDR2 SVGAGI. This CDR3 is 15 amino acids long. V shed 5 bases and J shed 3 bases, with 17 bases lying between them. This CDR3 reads CASSTPAGGHYEQYF. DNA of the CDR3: TGTGCCAGCAGTACCCCAGCCGGAGGACACTACGAGCAGTACTTC.

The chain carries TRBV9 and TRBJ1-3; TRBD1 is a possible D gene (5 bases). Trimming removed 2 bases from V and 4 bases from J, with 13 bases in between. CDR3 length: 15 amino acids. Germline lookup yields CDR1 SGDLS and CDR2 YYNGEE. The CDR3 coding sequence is TGTGCCAGCAGCGTCGGGACGATATCCGGAAACACCATATATTTT. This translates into CASSVGTISGNTIYF.

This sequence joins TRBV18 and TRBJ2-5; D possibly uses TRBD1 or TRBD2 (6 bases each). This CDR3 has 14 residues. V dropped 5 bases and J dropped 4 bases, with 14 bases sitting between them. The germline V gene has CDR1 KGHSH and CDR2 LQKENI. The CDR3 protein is CASSGAGHGETQYF. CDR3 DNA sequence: TGTGCCAGCTCAGGGGCGGGACACGGAGAGACCCAGTACTTC.

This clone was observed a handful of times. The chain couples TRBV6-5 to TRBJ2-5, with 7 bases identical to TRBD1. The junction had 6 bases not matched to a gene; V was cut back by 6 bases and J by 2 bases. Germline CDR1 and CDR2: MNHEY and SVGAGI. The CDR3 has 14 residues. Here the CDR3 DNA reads TGTGCCAGCAGCTACGGGACAGCTCAAGAGACCCAGTACTTC. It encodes CASSYGTAQETQYF.

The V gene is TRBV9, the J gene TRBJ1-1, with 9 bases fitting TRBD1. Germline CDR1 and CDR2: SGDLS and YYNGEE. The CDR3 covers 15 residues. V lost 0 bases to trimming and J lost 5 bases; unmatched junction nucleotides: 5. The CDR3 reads CASSVDRGRWTEAFF. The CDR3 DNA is TGTGCCAGCAGCGTAGACAGGGGGCGTTGGACTGAAGCTTTCTTT.

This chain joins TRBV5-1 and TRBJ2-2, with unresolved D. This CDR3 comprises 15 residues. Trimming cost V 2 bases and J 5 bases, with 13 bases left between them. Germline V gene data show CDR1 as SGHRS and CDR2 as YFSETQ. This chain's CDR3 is CASSFFGSGTGELFF. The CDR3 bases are TGCGCCAGCAGCTTCTTCGGCTCCGGGACCGGGGAGCTGTTTTTT.

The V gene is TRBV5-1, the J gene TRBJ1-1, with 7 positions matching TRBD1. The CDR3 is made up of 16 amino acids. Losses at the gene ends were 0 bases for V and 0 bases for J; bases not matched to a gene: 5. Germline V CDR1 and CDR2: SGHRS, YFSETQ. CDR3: CASSLVGGAVNTEAFF. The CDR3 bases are TGCGCCAGCAGCTTGGTAGGGGGCGCGGTGAACACTGAAGCTTTCTTT. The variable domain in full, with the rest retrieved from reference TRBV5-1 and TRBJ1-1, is KAGVTQTPRYLIKTRGQQVTLSCSPISGHRSVSWYQQTPGQGLQFLFEYFSETQRNKGNFPGRFSGRQFSNSRSEMNVSTLELGDSALYLCASSLVGGAVNTEAFFGQGTRLTVV.

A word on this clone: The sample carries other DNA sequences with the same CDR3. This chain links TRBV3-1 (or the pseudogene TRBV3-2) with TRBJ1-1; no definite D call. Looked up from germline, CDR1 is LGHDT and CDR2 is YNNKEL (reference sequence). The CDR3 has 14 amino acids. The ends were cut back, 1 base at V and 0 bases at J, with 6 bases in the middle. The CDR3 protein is CASSQATVNTEAFF. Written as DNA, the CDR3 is TGTGCCAGCAGCCAAGCTACAGTGAACACTGAAGCTTTCTTT.

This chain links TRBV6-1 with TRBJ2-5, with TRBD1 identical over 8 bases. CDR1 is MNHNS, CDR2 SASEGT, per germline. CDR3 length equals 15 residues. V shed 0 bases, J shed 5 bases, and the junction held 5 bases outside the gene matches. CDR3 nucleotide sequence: TGTGCCAGCAGTGAAGCGGACAGGGAGTGGGAGACCCAGTACTTC. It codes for CASSEADREWETQYF.

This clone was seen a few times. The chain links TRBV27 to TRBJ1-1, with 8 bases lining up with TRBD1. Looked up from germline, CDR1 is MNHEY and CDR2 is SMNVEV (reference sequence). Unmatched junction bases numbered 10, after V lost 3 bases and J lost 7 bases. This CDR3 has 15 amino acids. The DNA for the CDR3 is TGTGCCAGCAGTTTGTCAGGGGGCGGGCGTATTGAAGCTTTCTTT. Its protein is CASSLSGGGRIEAFF.

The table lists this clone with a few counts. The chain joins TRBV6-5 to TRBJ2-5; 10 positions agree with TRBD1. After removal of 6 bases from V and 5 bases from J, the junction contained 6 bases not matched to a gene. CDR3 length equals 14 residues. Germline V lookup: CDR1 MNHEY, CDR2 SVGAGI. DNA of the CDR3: TGTGCCAGCAGGACAGGGGGCCCCGGGGAGACCCAGTACTTC. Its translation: CASRTGGPGETQYF.

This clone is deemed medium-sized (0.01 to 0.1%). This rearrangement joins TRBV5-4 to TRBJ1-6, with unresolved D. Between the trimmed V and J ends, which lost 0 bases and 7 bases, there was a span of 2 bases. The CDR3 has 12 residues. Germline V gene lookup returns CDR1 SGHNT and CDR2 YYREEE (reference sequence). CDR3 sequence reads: CASSLDNSPLHF. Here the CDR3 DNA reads TGTGCCAGCAGCTTGGACAATTCACCCCTCCACTTT.

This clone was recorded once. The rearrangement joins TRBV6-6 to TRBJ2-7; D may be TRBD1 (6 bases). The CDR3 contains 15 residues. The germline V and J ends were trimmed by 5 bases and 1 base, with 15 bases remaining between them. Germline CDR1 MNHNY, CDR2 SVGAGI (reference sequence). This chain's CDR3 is CASSHTGFRSYEQYF. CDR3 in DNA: TGTGCCAGCAGTCACACAGGGTTTCGGTCCTACGAGCAGTACTTC.

The CDR3: CASSLGRGLSGYTF. The CDR3 DNA sequence: TGTGCCAGCAGCTTGGGCAGGGGGCTTTCTGGCTACACCTTC. The J gene is TRBJ1-2, the V gene TRBV13; 8 positions agree with TRBD1. Germline trimming cut 3 bases from V and 7 bases from J; bases unmatched to any gene: 7. Germline assignment: CDR1 PRHDT and CDR2 FYEKMQ (reference sequence). CDR3 length: 14 amino acids.